This T cell receptor beta chain was profiled in a study of T cell repertoires in cytomegalovirus infection. As for the study in general: Both a matching HLA type and CMV infection were indicated by public TCR beta signatures. Study outcomes and limitations: Across the ex vivo response, the dominant clonotypes were HLA-C-restricted CMV-specific TCR beta clonotypes. Identification of carriers of CMV plus the relevant HLA was performed using cumulative public TCR beta family frequency.

This CDR3 contains 12 residues. The germline gives CDR1 SQVTM, CDR2 ANQGSEA. Trimming cost V 5 bases and J 5 bases, with 13 bases left between them. In the case of this clonotype: Antigen unknown.

TCRdb independently ran MiXCR on the reads; one entry per CDR3 protein. The sample shows about 740,000 distinct CDR3 sequences, about 40% of them seen only once. Sequences were obtained from PBMCs. The origin of this receptor is a human donor in good health (CMV status not recorded). Some clones in this sample may be carry-over from other donors' samples. The chain has TRBV29-1 and TRBJ2-7, with D perhaps given as TRBD1 or TRBD2 (5 bases each). CDR3 region: CSVPGRGNEQYF. The CDR3 coding sequence is TGCAGCGTTCCAGGGAGAGGCAACGAGCAGTACTTC.